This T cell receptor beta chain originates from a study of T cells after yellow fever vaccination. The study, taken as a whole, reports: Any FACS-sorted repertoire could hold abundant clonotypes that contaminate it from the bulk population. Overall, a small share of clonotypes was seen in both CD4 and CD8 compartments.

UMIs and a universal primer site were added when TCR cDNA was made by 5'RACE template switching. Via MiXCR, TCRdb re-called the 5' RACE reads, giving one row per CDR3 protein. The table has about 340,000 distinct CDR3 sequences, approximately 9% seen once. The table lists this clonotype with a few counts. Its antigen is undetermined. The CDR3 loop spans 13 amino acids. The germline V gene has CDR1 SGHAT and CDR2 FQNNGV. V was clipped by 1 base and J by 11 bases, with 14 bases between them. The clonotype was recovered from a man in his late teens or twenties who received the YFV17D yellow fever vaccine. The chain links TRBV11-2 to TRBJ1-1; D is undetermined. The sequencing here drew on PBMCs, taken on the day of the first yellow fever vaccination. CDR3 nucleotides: TGTGCCAGCAGCTTAGGAAGGGCCGTTTTGGCTTTCTTT. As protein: CASSLGRAVLAFF.